Listed below are T cell receptor beta chains from one sample, sequenced in a study of T-cell memory formation after mild COVID-19. MiXCR was run by TCRdb on the 5' RACE reads, yielding one entry per CDR3 protein. The profile covers a few hundred thousand distinct CDR3 sequences, with more than 20% appearing a single time and approximately 12% taken by the ten largest. The sample taken for sequencing was PBMCs or a T cell subset sorted from them (not recorded which). The source of these receptors is an adult woman who had mild COVID-19 (a few samples of this study predate the infection). Cell type and time point are not known. Both conserved end residues are part of each CDR3. The D gene is left open where the match is weak. Where a row states a size, it is once, few, many or the class of an expanded clone; other rows omit it.

TRBJ2-5	TRBV9	.	14	.	CASSLTGSGETQYF	TGTGCCAGCAGCCTCACAGGGTCTGGAGAGACCCAGTACTTC
TRBJ2-7	TRBV5-1	once	14	.	CASSPAGIGGEQYF	TGCGCCAGCAGCCCGGCAGGGATCGGTGGCGAGCAGTACTTC
TRBJ2-2	TRBV4-1	.	16	.	CASSQGAGLGSGELFF	TGCGCCAGCAGCCAAGGGGCAGGGCTGGGTTCCGGGGAGCTGTTTTTT
TRBJ2-6	TRBV7-2	.	18	.	CASSLEGPESSGANVLTF	TGTGCCAGCAGCTTAGAGGGACCAGAGAGCTCTGGGGCCAACGTCCTGACTTTC
TRBJ2-7	TRBV4-1	.	14	TRBD1	CASSQSGTAYEQYF	TGCGCCAGCAGCCAGTCCGGGACAGCGTACGAGCAGTACTTC
TRBJ2-5	TRBV4-1	many	19	TRBD2	CASSQVFGGLGGVQETQYF	TGCGCCAGCAGCCAAGTCTTCGGTGGCCTGGGGGGGGTACAAGAGACCCAGTACTTC
TRBJ1-1	TRBV7-2	many	14	.	CASSPSLLYGEAFF	TGTGCCAGCAGCCCCTCCCTATTGTATGGTGAAGCTTTCTTT
TRBJ2-5	TRBV11-2	few	15	TRBD1	CASSSYRGRGETQYF	TGTGCCAGCAGCTCCTACAGGGGGCGGGGGGAGACCCAGTACTTC
TRBJ2-7	TRBV27	.	14	TRBD2	CASSYVSAGDEQYF	TGTGCCAGCAGTTATGTTAGCGCGGGGGACGAGCAGTACTTC
TRBJ2-1	TRBV4-1	few	18	TRBD2	CASSQDGGGRGMYNEQFF	TGCGCCAGCAGCCAAGATGGGGGAGGGCGGGGGATGTACAATGAGCAGTTCTTC
TRBJ1-1	TRBV6-5	few	13	.	CASSYTGYTEAFF	TGTGCCAGCAGTTACACCGGGTACACTGAAGCTTTCTTT
TRBJ2-7	TRBV6-2/TRBV6-3	.	15	.	CASSSQTGYRYEQYF	TGTGCCAGCTCATCACAGACGGGGTACCGATACGAGCAGTACTTC
TRBJ2-7	TRBV11-2	.	13	.	CASSLYQGGEQYF	TGTGCCAGCAGCTTATATCAGGGGGGCGAGCAGTACTTC
TRBJ1-1	TRBV29-1	.	14	.	CSVGPRTVNTEAFF	TGCAGCGTTGGACCCCGAACGGTGAACACTGAAGCTTTCTTT
TRBJ1-2	TRBV6-5	.	15	.	CASSYSYSPSDGYTF	TGTGCCAGCAGTTACTCGTACAGCCCCTCCGATGGCTACACCTTC